These T cell receptor beta chains were read from a single sample in a study of blood T cell repertoires in COVID-19. Produced via immunoSEQ multiplex PCR; TCRdb's table is partial and in-frame only. The sample consists of around 220,000 clones, around nine tenths of them appearing once. Sequencing used PBMCs or T cells enriched from blood (not recorded which). Receptors were obtained from a young woman who had recovered from COVID-19. The CDR3 runs from the conserved cysteine through the conserved F or W. D genes are given only for firm matches. Expanded clones are given a class, and other clones once, few, many or no size at all.

TRBV27	NA	TRBJ2-2	12	NA	CASKLRSGELFF	TGTGCCAGCAAACTGCGGTCCGGGGAGCTGTTTTTT
TRBV10-3	NA	TRBJ2-5	12	NA	CAISESRETQYF	TGTGCCATCAGTGAGAGTCGGGAGACCCAGTACTTC
TRBV9	once	TRBJ1-5	15	TRBD1	CASSGGQGSNQPQHF	TGTGCCAGCAGCGGGGGACAGGGCAGCAATCAGCCCCAGCATTTT
TRBV7-6	NA	TRBJ2-6	16	TRBD2	CASSLGGGGGANVLTF	TGTGCCAGCAGCTTAGGCGGGGGTGGTGGGGCCAACGTCCTGACTTTC
TRBV2	NA	TRBJ1-5	13	NA	CASTRYSNQPQHF	TGTGCCAGCACGCGTTATAGCAATCAGCCCCAGCATTTT
TRBV10-3	NA	TRBJ1-2	15	NA	CAISESGRAIDGYTF	TGTGCCATCAGTGAGTCGGGCAGGGCGATCGATGGCTACACCTTC
TRBV2	NA	TRBJ2-7	13	TRBD2	CASRGLVTYEQYF	TGTGCCAGCAGGGGACTAGTAACCTACGAGCAGTACTTC
TRBV10-3	NA	TRBJ2-5	12	NA	CAIRDWEETQYF	TGTGCCATCAGGGACTGGGAAGAGACCCAGTACTTC
TRBV9	NA	TRBJ2-7	15	TRBD1	CASSVGGTGPYEQYF	TGTGCCAGCAGCGTAGGCGGGACAGGCCCTTACGAGCAGTACTTC
TRBV2	NA	TRBJ1-3	15	NA	CASSERTVSGNTIYF	TGTGCCAGCAGCGAACGAACGGTCTCTGGAAACACCATATATTTT
TRBV6-5	NA	TRBJ2-2	15	TRBD1	CASTPQGAGTGELFF	TGTGCCAGCACTCCCCAGGGGGCAGGTACCGGGGAGCTGTTTTTT
TRBV6-5	NA	TRBJ2-3	15	TRBD2	CASRPLAASTDTQYF	TGTGCCAGCAGACCACTAGCGGCAAGCACAGATACGCAGTATTTT
TRBV18	NA	TRBJ1-2	14	TRBD1	CASSGDRGNYGYTF	TGTGCCAGCTCAGGGGACAGGGGGAACTATGGCTACACCTTC
TRBV2	NA	TRBJ1-4	12	NA	CASGGGSEKLFF	TGTGCCAGCGGGGGGGGCTCTGAAAAACTGTTTTTT
TRBV7-9	NA	TRBJ2-5	15	NA	CASSLWLRVQETQYF	TGTGCCAGCAGCTTATGGTTGCGGGTCCAAGAGACCCAGTACTTC
TRBV3-1/TRBV3-2	NA	TRBJ1-2	12	TRBD1	CASSLRDRGYTF	TGTGCCAGCAGCCTTCGGGACAGAGGCTACACCTTC
TRBV12-5	once	TRBJ2-2	15	TRBD1	CASGLGDRGSGELFF	TGTGCTAGTGGTTTAGGGGACAGGGGGTCCGGGGAGCTGTTTTTT
TRBV27	NA	TRBJ1-1	14	NA	CASSSGQMNTEAFF	TGTGCCAGCAGTTCGGGACAAATGAACACTGAAGCTTTCTTT
TRBV11-3	NA	TRBJ1-1	14	NA	CASSLQGANTEAFF	TGTGCCAGCAGCCTACAGGGTGCGAACACTGAAGCTTTCTTT
TRBV21-1	NA	TRBJ1-2	14	NA	CASSRTSGGYGYTF	TGTGCCAGCAGCCGGACCTCCGGGGGGTACGGCTACACCTTC
TRBV2	NA	TRBJ2-2	13	NA	CASSASFAGELFF	TGTGCCAGCAGTGCTAGCTTCGCCGGGGAGCTGTTTTTT
TRBV18	NA	TRBJ2-1	16	TRBD2	CASSRTSGKVNNEQFF	TGTGCCAGCTCACGGACTAGCGGGAAAGTGAACAATGAGCAGTTCTTC
TRBV28	NA	TRBJ1-1	16	TRBD1	CASSLWGDRKGTEAFF	TGTGCCAGCAGTTTATGGGGGGACAGGAAGGGGACTGAAGCTTTCTTT
TRBV29-1	few	TRBJ1-1	11	TRBD1	CSVGQGTEAFF	TGCAGCGTTGGACAGGGGACTGAAGCTTTCTTT